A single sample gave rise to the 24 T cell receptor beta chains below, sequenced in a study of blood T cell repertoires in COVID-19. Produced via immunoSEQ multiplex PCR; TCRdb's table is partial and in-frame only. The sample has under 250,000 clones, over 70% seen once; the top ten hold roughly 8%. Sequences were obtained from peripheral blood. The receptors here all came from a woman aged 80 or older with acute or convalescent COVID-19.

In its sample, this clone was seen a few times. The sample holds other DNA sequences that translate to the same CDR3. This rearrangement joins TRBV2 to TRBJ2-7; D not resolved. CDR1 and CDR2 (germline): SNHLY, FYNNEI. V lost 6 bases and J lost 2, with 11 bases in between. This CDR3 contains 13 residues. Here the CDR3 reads CASRRQLPYEQYF. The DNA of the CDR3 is TGTGCCAGCAGGCGGCAGTTGCCCTACGAGCAGTACTTC.

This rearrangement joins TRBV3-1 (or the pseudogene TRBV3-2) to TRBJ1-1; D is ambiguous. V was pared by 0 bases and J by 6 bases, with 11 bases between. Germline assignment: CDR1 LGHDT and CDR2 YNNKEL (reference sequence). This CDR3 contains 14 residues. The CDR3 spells CASSQDSGFAEAFF. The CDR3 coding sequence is TGTGCCAGCAGCCAAGATTCGGGGTTCGCTGAAGCTTTCTTT.

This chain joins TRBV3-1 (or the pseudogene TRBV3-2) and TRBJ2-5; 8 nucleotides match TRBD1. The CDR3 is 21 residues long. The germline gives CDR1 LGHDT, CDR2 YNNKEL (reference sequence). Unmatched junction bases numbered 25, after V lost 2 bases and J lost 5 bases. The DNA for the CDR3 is TGTGCCAGCAGCCAAAGCTTCGCCGCGGGACAGGCCCCTCAGGTATGGGAGACCCAGTACTTC. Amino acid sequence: CASSQSFAAGQAPQVWETQYF.

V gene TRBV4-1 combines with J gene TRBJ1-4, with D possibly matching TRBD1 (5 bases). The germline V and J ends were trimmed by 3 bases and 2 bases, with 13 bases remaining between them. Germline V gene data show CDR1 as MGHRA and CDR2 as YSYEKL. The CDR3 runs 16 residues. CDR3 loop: CASSQGQGVTNEKLFF. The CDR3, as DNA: TGCGCCAGCAGCCAGGGGCAGGGTGTCACTAATGAAAAACTGTTTTTT.

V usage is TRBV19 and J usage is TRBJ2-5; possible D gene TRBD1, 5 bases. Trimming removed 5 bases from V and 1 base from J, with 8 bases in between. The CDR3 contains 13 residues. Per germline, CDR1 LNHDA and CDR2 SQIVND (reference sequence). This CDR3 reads CASSPRVQETQYF. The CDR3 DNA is TGTGCCAGTAGTCCCAGGGTCCAAGAGACCCAGTACTTC.

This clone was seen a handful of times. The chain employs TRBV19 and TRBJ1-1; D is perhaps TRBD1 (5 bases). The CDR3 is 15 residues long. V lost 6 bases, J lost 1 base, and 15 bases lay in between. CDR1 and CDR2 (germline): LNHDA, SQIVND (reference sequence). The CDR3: CASSPPPTGNTEAFF. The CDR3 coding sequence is TGTGCCAGTAGCCCACCCCCTACAGGGAACACTGAAGCTTTCTTT.

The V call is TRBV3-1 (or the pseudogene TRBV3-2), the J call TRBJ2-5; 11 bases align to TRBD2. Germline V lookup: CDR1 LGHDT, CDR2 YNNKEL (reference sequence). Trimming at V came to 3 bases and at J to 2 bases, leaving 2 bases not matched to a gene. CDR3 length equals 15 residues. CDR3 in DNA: TGTGCCAGCAGCCACCGACTAGCGGGACAAGAGACCCAGTACTTC. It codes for CASSHRLAGQETQYF.

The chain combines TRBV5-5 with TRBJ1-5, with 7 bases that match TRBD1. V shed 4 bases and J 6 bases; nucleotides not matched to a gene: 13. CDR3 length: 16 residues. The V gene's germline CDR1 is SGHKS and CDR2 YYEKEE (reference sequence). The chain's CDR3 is CASSPRRDRAGQPQHF. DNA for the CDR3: TGTGCCAGCAGCCCTCGACGTGACAGGGCCGGTCAGCCCCAGCATTTT.

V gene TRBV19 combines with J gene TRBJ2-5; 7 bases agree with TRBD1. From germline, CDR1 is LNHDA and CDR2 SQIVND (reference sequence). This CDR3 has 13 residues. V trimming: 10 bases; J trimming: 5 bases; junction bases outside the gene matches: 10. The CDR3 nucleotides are TGTGCCACGAGACACAGGGGCGGCGAGACCCAGTACTTC. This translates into CATRHRGGETQYF.

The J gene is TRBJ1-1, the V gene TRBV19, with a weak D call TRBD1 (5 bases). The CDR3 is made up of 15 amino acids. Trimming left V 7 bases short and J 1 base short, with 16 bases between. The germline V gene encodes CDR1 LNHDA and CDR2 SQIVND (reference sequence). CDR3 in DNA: TGTGCCAGTACCCGGATGAGGCAGGGGAACACTGAAGCTTTCTTT. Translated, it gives CASTRMRQGNTEAFF.

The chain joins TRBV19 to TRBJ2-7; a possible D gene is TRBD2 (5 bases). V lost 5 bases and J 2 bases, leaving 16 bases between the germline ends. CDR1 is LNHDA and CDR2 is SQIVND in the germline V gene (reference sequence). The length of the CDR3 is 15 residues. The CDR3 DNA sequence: TGTGCCAGTAGTGCCCCAACGGGGTCACCCTACGAGCAGTACTTC. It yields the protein CASSAPTGSPYEQYF. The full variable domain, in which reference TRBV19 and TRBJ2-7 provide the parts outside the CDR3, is DGGITQSPKYLFRKEGQNVTLSCEQNLNHDAMYWYRQDPGQGLRLIYYSQIVNDFQKGDIAEGYSVSREKKESFPLTVTSAQKNPTAFYLCASSAPTGSPYEQYFGPGTRLTVT.

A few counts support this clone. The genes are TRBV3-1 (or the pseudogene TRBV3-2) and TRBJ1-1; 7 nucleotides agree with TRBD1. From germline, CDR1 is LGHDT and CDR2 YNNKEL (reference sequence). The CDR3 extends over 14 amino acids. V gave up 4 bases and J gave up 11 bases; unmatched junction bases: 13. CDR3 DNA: TGTGCCAGCAGCCCCCTGGCCAGGGGGAGTCATGCTTTCTTT. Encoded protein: CASSPLARGSHAFF.

The chain's CDR3 is CASSATASAAGGYGYTF. DNA of the CDR3: TGTGCCAGCAGTGCCACCGCCTCTGCTGCGGGGGGCTATGGCTACACCTTC. This chain links TRBV25-1 with TRBJ1-2; TRBD1 might be the D (5 bases). The CDR3 totals 17 residues. Deletions cut 4 bases from V and 4 bases from J, with 22 bases between. Germline V gene data show CDR1 as MGHDK and CDR2 as SYGVNS.

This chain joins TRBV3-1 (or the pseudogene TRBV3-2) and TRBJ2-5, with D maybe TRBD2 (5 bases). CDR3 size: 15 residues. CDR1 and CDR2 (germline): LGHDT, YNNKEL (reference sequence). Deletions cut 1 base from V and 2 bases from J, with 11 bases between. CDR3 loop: CASSQGTRRQETQYF. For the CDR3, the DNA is TGTGCCAGCAGCCAAGGGACTCGCCGACAAGAGACCCAGTACTTC.

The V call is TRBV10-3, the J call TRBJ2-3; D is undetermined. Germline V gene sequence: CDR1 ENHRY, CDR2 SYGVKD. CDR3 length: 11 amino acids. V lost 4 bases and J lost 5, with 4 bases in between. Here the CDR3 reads CAISGRDTQYF. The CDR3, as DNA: TGTGCCATCAGTGGGAGAGATACGCAGTATTTT.

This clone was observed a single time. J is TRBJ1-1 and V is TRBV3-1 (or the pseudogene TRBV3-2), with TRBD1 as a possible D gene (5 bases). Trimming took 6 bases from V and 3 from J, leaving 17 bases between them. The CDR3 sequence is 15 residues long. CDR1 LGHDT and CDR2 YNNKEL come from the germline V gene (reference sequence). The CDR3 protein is CASRPGGGGYTEAFF. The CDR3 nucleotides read TGTGCCAGCAGACCTGGGGGGGGAGGGTACACTGAAGCTTTCTTT.

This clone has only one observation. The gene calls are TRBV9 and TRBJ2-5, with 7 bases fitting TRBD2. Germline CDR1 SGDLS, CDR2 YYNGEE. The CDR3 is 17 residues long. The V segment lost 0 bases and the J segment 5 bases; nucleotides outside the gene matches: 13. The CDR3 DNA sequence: TGTGCCAGCAGCGTAGGGCCTTGGGCGGGAGCTGGGGAGACCCAGTACTTC. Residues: CASSVGPWAGAGETQYF.

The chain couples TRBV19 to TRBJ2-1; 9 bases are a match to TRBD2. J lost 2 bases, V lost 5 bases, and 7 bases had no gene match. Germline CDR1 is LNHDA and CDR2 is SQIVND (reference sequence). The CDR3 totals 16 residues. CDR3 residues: CASSPSGGGAYNEQFF. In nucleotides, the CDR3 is TGTGCCAGTAGTCCAAGCGGCGGGGGGGCCTACAATGAGCAGTTCTTC.

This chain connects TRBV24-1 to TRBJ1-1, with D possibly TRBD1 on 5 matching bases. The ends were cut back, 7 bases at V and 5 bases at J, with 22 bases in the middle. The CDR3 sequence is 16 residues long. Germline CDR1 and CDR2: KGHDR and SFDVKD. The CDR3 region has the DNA TGTGCCACCAGGGAAGAGTTCAGGGAAGAAACAACTGAAGCTTTCTTT. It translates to CATREEFREETTEAFF.

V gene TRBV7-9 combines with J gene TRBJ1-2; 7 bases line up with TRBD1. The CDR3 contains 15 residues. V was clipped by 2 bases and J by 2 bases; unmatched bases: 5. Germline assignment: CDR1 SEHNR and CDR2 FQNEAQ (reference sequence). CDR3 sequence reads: CASSLTGAGNYGYTF. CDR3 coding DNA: TGTGCCAGCAGCTTAACAGGGGCTGGGAACTATGGCTACACCTTC.

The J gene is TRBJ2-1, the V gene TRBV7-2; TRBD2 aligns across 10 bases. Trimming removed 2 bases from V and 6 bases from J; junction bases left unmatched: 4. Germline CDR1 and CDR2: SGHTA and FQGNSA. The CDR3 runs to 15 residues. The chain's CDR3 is CASSLTSGGANEQFF. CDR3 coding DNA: TGTGCCAGCAGCTTAACCAGCGGGGGGGCCAATGAGCAGTTCTTC. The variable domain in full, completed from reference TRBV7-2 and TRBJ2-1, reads GAGVSQSPSNKVTEKGKDVELRCDPISGHTALYWYRQSLGQGLEFLIYFQGNSAPDKSGLPSDRFSAERTGGSVSTLTIQRTQQEDSAVYLCASSLTSGGANEQFFGPGTRLTVL.

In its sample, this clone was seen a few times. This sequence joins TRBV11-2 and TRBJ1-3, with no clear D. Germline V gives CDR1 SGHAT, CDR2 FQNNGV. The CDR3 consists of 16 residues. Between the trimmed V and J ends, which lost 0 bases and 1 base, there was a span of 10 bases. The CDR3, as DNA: TGTGCCAGCAGCTTAGATCCCATCATTTCTGGAAACACCATATATTTT. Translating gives CASSLDPIISGNTIYF.

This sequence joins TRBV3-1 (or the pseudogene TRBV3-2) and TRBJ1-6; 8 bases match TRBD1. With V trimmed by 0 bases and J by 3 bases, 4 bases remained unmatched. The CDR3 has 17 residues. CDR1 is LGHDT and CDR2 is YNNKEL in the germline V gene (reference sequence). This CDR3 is CASSQDSTGGYNSPLHF. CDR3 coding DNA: TGTGCCAGCAGCCAAGACTCAACAGGGGGCTATAATTCACCCCTCCACTTT.

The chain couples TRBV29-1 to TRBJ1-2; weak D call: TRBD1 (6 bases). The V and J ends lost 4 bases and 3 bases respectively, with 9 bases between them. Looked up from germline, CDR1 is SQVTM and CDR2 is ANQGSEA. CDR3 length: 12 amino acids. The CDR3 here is CSVVGTHYGYTF. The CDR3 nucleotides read TGCAGCGTTGTCGGGACACACTATGGCTACACCTTC.